This TCR beta chain was recovered during a study of blood T cell repertoires in COVID-19. Study-level information: Spain, Italy and the United States supplied samples that represented acute and convalescent COVID-19.

The CDR3 is 16 residues long. V trimming: 5 bases; J trimming: 3 bases; junction bases outside the gene matches: 11. Looked up from germline, CDR1 is ENHRY and CDR2 is SYGVKD. Authors' analysis steps: Amplifying reference gene primers gave estimates of nucleated cell counts. Profiled with immunoSEQ multiplex PCR; TCRdb holds only in-frame clones, not every one. The V and J calls and the clone size are those of that table, but D and trimming were determined from the DNA. The table records about 97,000 clones, more than 75% of them present only once. The sequenced material came from peripheral blood. V gene TRBV10-3 combines with J gene TRBJ1-1; 8 bases are a match to TRBD1. The receptor was isolated from a human donor in a cohort sampled during active COVID-19. The CDR3 DNA reads as TGTGCCATCAGTAGGGGCCAGGGGGCTGTCGACACTGAAGCTTTCTTT. Protein: CAISRGQGAVDTEAFF.